This entry features one T cell receptor (beta chain) sequence. This sample stems from a study of blood T cell repertoires in COVID-19. Data came from immunoSEQ multiplex PCR; TCRdb stores just in-frame clones and leaves some out. The sample carries about 270,000 clones, 65% to 90% recorded once. This CDR3 is built from 13 residues. The germline V gene has CDR1 MDHEN and CDR2 SYDVKM. Between the trimmed V and J ends, which lost 2 bases and 6 bases, there was a span of 10 bases. The J gene is TRBJ1-2, the V gene TRBV28, with D perhaps matching TRBD1 (5 bases). The TCR sequence derives from a human donor in a cohort sampled during active COVID-19. The sample taken for sequencing was peripheral blood. CDR3 in amino acids: CASSLTWGDGYTF. CDR3 coding DNA: TGTGCCAGCAGTTTAACATGGGGCGATGGCTACACCTTC.